This entry features one T cell receptor (beta chain) sequence. The antigen is unknown. The record originates from a study of cytomegalovirus exposure and HLA in healthy donors. Overall study results and limits: Reports indicate that TCR beta sequences accurately predicted the HLA-A and HLA-B alleles of most subjects. It was shown in a later analysis that HLA-associated TCR beta chains were more clonally expanded than other, equally common chains. A link between a missense DCLRE1C variant and TCR beta V- and J-gene trimming emerged from a later analysis.

V shed 0 bases and J shed 7 bases, with 16 bases lying between them. CDR3 size: 16 residues. Germline V lookup: CDR1 SGHRS, CDR2 YFSETQ. The PCR was carried out with 60 Vbeta primers and 13 Jbeta primers. TCRdb's table, derived via immunoSEQ multiplex PCR, lists solely in-frame clones and lacks some. In the table there are 90,000 or so clones, less than 85% of which are singletons. Sequencing was performed on PBMCs. This sequence originates from a man aged 60 to 69 in good health and CMV-seronegative. J is TRBJ2-2 and V is TRBV5-1, with D perhaps TRBD1 (5 bases). The CDR3 DNA reads as TGCGCCAGCAGCTTGGACAGGTCGGCCTCCGTCGGGGAGCTGTTTTTT. Protein sequence: CASSLDRSASVGELFF.